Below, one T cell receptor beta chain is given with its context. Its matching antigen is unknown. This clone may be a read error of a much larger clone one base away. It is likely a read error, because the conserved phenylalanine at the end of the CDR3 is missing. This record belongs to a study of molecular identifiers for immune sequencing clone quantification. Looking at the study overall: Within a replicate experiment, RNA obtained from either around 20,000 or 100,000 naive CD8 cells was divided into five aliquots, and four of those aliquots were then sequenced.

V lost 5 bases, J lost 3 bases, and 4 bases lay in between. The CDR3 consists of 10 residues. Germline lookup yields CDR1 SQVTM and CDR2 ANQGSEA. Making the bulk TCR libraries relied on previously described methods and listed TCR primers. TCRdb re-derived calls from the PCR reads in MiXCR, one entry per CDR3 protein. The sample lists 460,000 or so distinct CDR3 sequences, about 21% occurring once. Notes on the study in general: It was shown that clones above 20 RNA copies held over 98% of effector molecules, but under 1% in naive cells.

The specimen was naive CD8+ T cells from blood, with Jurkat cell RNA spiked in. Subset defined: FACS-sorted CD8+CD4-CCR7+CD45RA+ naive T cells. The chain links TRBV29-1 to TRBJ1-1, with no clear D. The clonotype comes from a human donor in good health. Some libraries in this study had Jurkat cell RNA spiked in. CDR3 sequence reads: CSVWDTEAFS. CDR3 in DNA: TGCAGCGTTTGGGACACTGAAGCTTTCTCT.